Presented here are 14 T cell receptor beta chains from one specimen sequenced in a study of patients and donors after allogeneic stem cell transplantation. Using its own MiXCR run on the RT-PCR reads, TCRdb lists one record per CDR3 protein. This table has roughly 880,000 distinct CDR3 sequences, about a sixth appearing once. Sequencing was done on a sample of blood, either unsorted or a sorted T cell fraction (not recorded which). All receptors derive from a human donor who was either an allogeneic HSCT recipient or a stem cell or donor lymphocyte infusion donor (not recorded which). It is not recorded whose cells these are; they may come from a transplant donor.

In DNA form, the CDR3 reads TGTGCCAGCAGCTTAGGATTGGGGGAGACGAAGAACACTGAAGCTTTCTTT. Translation: CASSLGLGETKNTEAFF. The chain links TRBV7-6 to TRBJ1-1; tentative D call: TRBD1 (5 bases). The CDR3 is 17 amino acids. Looked up from germline, CDR1 is SGHVS and CDR2 is FNYEAQ. V was trimmed by 1 base and J by 1 base, leaving 16 bases between them.

In this sample, this clonotype turned up a few times. V gene TRBV20-1 combines with J gene TRBJ2-7; no clear D gene. The CDR3 is 10 amino acids. Trimming removed 4 bases at V and 2 bases at J, with 3 bases between. CDR1 DFQATT and CDR2 SNEGSKA come from the germline V gene (reference sequence). The CDR3 sequence: CSATTYEQYF. The CDR3 nucleotides are TGCAGTGCTACAACCTACGAGCAGTACTTC.

The chain links TRBV10-3 to TRBJ1-3; 7 bases match TRBD1. The CDR3 totals 15 residues. Germline CDR1 and CDR2: ENHRY and SYGVKD. The J segment lost 3 bases and the V segment lost 4 bases, leaving 6 bases of the junction unmatched. CDR3: CAISGQGLYGNTIYF. CDR3 in DNA: TGTGCCATCAGTGGACAGGGACTTTATGGAAACACCATATATTTT.

The chain recombines TRBV9 with TRBJ2-5, with 8 positions matching TRBD1. The CDR3 loop spans 16 amino acids. V shed 3 bases and J 0 bases; nucleotides not matched to a gene: 7. Germline V gives CDR1 SGDLS, CDR2 YYNGEE. CDR3 DNA: TGTGCCAGCAGCGGACAGGGGAAATCGTACCAAGAGACCCAGTACTTC. Protein product: CASSGQGKSYQETQYF.

In its sample, this clonotype was seen a few times. This chain joins TRBV29-1 and TRBJ2-1; D might be TRBD1 (6 bases). V was shortened by 6 bases and J by 10 bases, with 19 bases between the two germline ends. The length of the CDR3 is 13 residues. The germline V gene has CDR1 SQVTM and CDR2 ANQGSEA. CDR3 sequence: CSVAGTLNLEQFF. As DNA, the CDR3 is TGCAGCGTCGCCGGGACACTAAATTTGGAGCAGTTCTTC.

J is TRBJ2-3 and V is TRBV4-2; weak D call: TRBD2 (7 bases). V gave up 4 bases and J gave up 0 bases, with 14 bases separating them. The CDR3 contains 16 residues. Germline V gene data show CDR1 as LGHNA and CDR2 as YNFKEQ. For the CDR3, the DNA is TGTGCCAGCAGCCCCGGGGGGCGGGCTAGCACAGATACGCAGTATTTT. This gives the protein CASSPGGRASTDTQYF.

This clonotype was counted between two and nine times. This chain links TRBV29-1 with TRBJ2-2; D might be TRBD1 (5 bases). Trimming stripped 0 bases from V and 5 bases from J, with 7 bases between. Germline lookup yields CDR1 SQVTM and CDR2 ANQGSEA. The CDR3 totals 13 residues. CDR3 DNA: TGCAGCGTTGAAGAAAGGGGAACCGGGGAGCTGTTTTTT. Its translation: CSVEERGTGELFF.

The J gene is TRBJ2-7, the V gene TRBV20-1, with TRBD2 matching 9 bases. The junction had 9 bases not matched to a gene; V was cut back by 2 bases and J by 4 bases. The CDR3 has 15 residues. The germline CDR1 and CDR2 sequences are DFQATT and SNEGSKA (reference sequence). CDR3 coding DNA: TGCAGTGCTAGATGGGGCCCTAGCGGGAAATACGAGCAGTACTTC. Translating it yields CSARWGPSGKYEQYF.

This clonotype turned up a few times. The V gene is TRBV7-3, the J gene TRBJ2-1; TRBD2 agrees at 8 bases. CDR1 and CDR2 from the germline V gene are SGHTA and FQGTGA. CDR3 length: 16 residues. V shed 6 bases, J shed 6 bases, and the junction held 13 bases outside the gene matches. CDR3 sequence: CASSHKVTSGANEQFF. The CDR3 DNA reads as TGTGCCAGCAGTCATAAGGTCACTAGCGGAGCCAATGAGCAGTTCTTC.

This clonotype was counted at least ten times. The chain couples TRBV12-3 or TRBV12-4 to TRBJ2-2; D gene unclear. This CDR3 is 13 amino acids long. V lost 6 bases to trimming and J lost 2 bases, with 7 bases between them. The CDR3: CASSPFNTGELFF. The CDR3 nucleotides are TGTGCCAGCAGCCCCTTTAACACCGGGGAGCTGTTTTTT.

The chain employs TRBV2 and TRBJ2-7, with a weak D call TRBD1 (6 bases). Trimming took off 3 bases at V and 3 bases at J, with 12 bases between the two ends. CDR1 is SNHLY and CDR2 is FYNNEI in the germline V gene. The CDR3 extends over 14 amino acids. The CDR3 loop reads CASSENRVGYEQYF. As DNA, the CDR3 is TGTGCCAGCAGTGAGAACAGGGTGGGCTACGAGCAGTACTTC. The whole variable domain, remainder taken from reference TRBV2 and TRBJ2-7, is EPEVTQTPSHQVTQMGQEVILRCVPISNHLYFYWYRQILGQKVEFLVSFYNNEISEKSEIFDDQFSVERPDGSNFTLKIRSTKLEDSAMYFCASSENRVGYEQYFGPGTRLTVT.

The chain carries TRBV5-1 and TRBJ2-7; 11 positions agree with TRBD1. From germline, CDR1 is SGHRS and CDR2 YFSETQ. The CDR3 has 13 amino acids. V lost 7 bases, J lost 4 bases, and 4 bases stayed unmatched. The CDR3 region is CASGRDRGYEQYF. The CDR3 DNA sequence: TGCGCCAGCGGGCGGGACAGGGGGTACGAGCAGTACTTC.

This clonotype was observed a few times. The chain carries TRBV13 and TRBJ2-7; 9 nucleotides agree with TRBD2. J gave up 2 bases and V 5 bases, and 10 bases lay outside the gene matches. Germline CDR1 is PRHDT and CDR2 is FYEKMQ (reference sequence). This CDR3 is 16 amino acids long. CDR3 amino acids: CASSPPGSGRAYEQYF. DNA for the CDR3: TGTGCCAGCAGCCCTCCCGGTAGCGGGAGAGCCTACGAGCAGTACTTC.

This clonotype was counted between two and nine times. V usage is TRBV18 and J usage is TRBJ1-6; D uncertain. The CDR3 runs 16 residues. The V end lost 2 bases, the J end lost 0 bases, and 8 bases lay between the germline ends. Germline-derived CDR1 and CDR2 are KGHSH and LQKENI. The CDR3 is CASSPVINSYNSPLHF. In DNA, the CDR3 is TGTGCCAGCTCACCAGTTATAAACTCCTATAATTCACCCCTCCACTTT.